A single sample is the source of the 32 T cell receptor beta chains below, sequenced in a study of T cells in Graves' hyperthyroidism and ophthalmopathy. The TCR beta CDR3 regions underwent amplification using RNA transcripts as the source. Using the HTBI primer set, a first-round RT-PCR was run on the TCR CDR3. TCRdb itself ran the multiplex PCR reads through MiXCR, one entry per CDR3 protein. The data hold about 720,000 distinct CDR3 sequences, with 15% to 20% observed a single time. The source material was blood. The receptors come from a young man with Graves' hyperthyroidism.

This clonotype was counted ten times or more. The rearrangement joins TRBV28 to TRBJ2-2; 12 bases align to TRBD2. The trim removed 6 bases at V and 3 bases at J, leaving 5 bases unmatched. The CDR3 is made up of 16 amino acids. Germline V gives CDR1 MDHEN, CDR2 SYDVKM. CDR3 in amino acids: CASSKLAGGHTGELFF. The CDR3 DNA is TGTGCCAGCAGCAAACTAGCGGGAGGCCACACCGGGGAGCTGTTTTTT.

This clonotype was seen a handful of times. This rearrangement joins TRBV10-3 to TRBJ2-2; a weak D match, TRBD2 (5 bases). The CDR3 is made up of 12 amino acids. Germline V gene lookup returns CDR1 ENHRY and CDR2 SYGVKD. V dropped 3 bases and J dropped 7 bases, with 6 bases sitting between them. CDR3 sequence reads: CAISDAGGELFF. Here the CDR3 DNA reads TGTGCCATCAGTGATGCGGGCGGGGAGCTGTTTTTT.

Ten or more counts support this clonotype. The chain joins TRBV7-2 to TRBJ2-7, with 8 bases lining up with TRBD2. The CDR3 has 15 residues. Germline assignment: CDR1 SGHTA and CDR2 FQGNSA. V dropped 5 bases and J dropped 2; count of bases not matched to a gene: 8. DNA of the CDR3: TGTGCCAGCAGCGGAGGCTGGGGACTAGCCTACGAGCAGTACTTC. Protein product: CASSGGWGLAYEQYF.

The chain links TRBV24-1 to TRBJ1-5, with unresolved D. CDR1 and CDR2 from the germline V gene are KGHDR and SFDVKD. V gave up 4 bases and J gave up 0 bases, with 6 bases separating them. The length of the CDR3 is 14 residues. CDR3 protein: CATSDTDSNQPQHF. The CDR3 region has the DNA TGTGCCACCAGTGACACAGATAGCAATCAGCCCCAGCATTTT.

This clonotype was seen a few times. V usage is TRBV7-6 and J usage is TRBJ2-5; TRBD1 agrees at 7 bases. The length of the CDR3 is 15 residues. CDR1 is SGHVS, CDR2 FNYEAQ, per germline. V lost 5 bases, J lost 5 bases, and 11 bases stayed unmatched. The CDR3 reads CASSPLGEGAETQYF. For the CDR3, the DNA is TGTGCCAGCAGCCCTCTAGGAGAGGGGGCGGAGACCCAGTACTTC.

This clonotype was picked up many times. J is TRBJ1-2 and V is TRBV27, with D possibly being TRBD1 (6 bases). Trimming cost V 3 bases and J 4 bases, with 9 bases left between them. Germline CDR1 and CDR2: MNHEY and SMNVEV (reference sequence). This CDR3 region has 13 residues. The CDR3 region is CASSFRGGYGYTF. The DNA of the CDR3 is TGTGCCAGCAGTTTCAGGGGCGGCTATGGCTACACCTTC.

This clonotype appeared a few times. The V call is TRBV29-1, the J call TRBJ1-3; no clear D. Trimming took off 4 bases at V and 1 base at J, with 5 bases between the two ends. The CDR3 runs 12 residues. CDR1 is SQVTM and CDR2 is ANQGSEA in the germline V gene. CDR3 protein: CSVVGSGNTIYF. The CDR3 coding sequence is TGCAGCGTTGTGGGTTCTGGAAACACCATATATTTT. Full variable domain (outside the CDR3, taken from reference TRBV29-1 and TRBJ1-3): SAVISQKPSRDICQRGTSLTIQCQVDSQVTMMFWYRQQPGQSLTLIATANQGSEATYESGFVIDKFPISRPNLTFSTLTVSNMSPEDSSIYLCSVVGSGNTIYFGEGSWLTVV.

This clonotype was counted ten times or more. CDR3 amino acids: CASSLGGGVGYNEQFF. The CDR3 nucleotides are TGTGCCAGCAGTTTAGGGGGCGGGGTGGGGTACAATGAGCAGTTCTTC. The gene calls are TRBV12-3 or TRBV12-4 and TRBJ2-1, with TRBD2 as a possible D gene (6 bases). There are 16 residues in the CDR3. V lost 1 base and J 4 bases, leaving 14 bases between the germline ends.

V and J are TRBV20-1 and TRBJ2-1; a possible D gene is TRBD2 (5 bases). CDR1 is DFQATT, CDR2 SNEGSKA, per germline (reference sequence). V was cut by 0 bases and J by 3 bases, with 12 bases left in between. The CDR3 totals 15 residues. CDR3 in amino acids: CSAREPSGFYNEQFF. The CDR3 nucleotides are TGCAGTGCTAGAGAACCCAGCGGTTTCTACAATGAGCAGTTCTTC.

The chain carries TRBV7-9 and TRBJ2-1; D possibly matches TRBD1 or TRBD2 (5 bases each). CDR1 and CDR2 (germline): SEHNR, FQNEAQ (reference sequence). Between the trimmed V and J ends, which lost 2 bases and 4 bases, there was a span of 12 bases. This CDR3 contains 15 residues. The CDR3 DNA reads TGTGCCAGCAGCTTATGGGGGACGCCTTACAATGAGCAGTTCTTC. Translation gives CASSLWGTPYNEQFF. The full variable domain, rest sourced from reference TRBV7-9 and TRBJ2-1, is DTGVSQNPRHKITKRGQNVTFRCDPISEHNRLYWYRQTLGQGPEFLTYFQNEAQLEKSRLLSDRFSAERPKGSFSTLEIQRTEQGDSAMYLCASSLWGTPYNEQFFGPGTRLTVL.

This clonotype was observed a handful of times. The chain uses TRBV28 and TRBJ1-6, with D possibly TRBD1 on 6 matching bases. There are 15 residues in the CDR3. From germline, CDR1 is MDHEN and CDR2 SYDVKM. V was clipped by 6 bases and J by 6 bases, with 15 bases between them. The DNA for the CDR3 is TGTGCCAGCAGACCCAATACAGGGAGTAATTCACCCCTCCACTTT. It is translated as CASRPNTGSNSPLHF.

This clonotype was observed at least ten times. This chain joins TRBV6-1 and TRBJ1-1; no firm D call. The CDR3 has 13 residues. V lost 3 bases and J lost 1, with 6 bases in between. Per germline, CDR1 MNHNS and CDR2 SASEGT. The CDR3 bases are TGTGCCAGCAGTGACTGGTCGAACACTGAAGCTTTCTTT. Translating it yields CASSDWSNTEAFF.

The CDR3 DNA reads as TGTGCCGGGGGGGGGCAGCAGAACACCGGGGAGCTGTTTTTT. Protein sequence: CAGGGQQNTGELFF. The rearrangement joins TRBV12-3 or TRBV12-4 to TRBJ2-2, with D possibly being TRBD2 (7 bases). V dropped 11 bases and J dropped 1 base, with 14 bases sitting between them. CDR3 length: 14 amino acids.

The V and J genes are TRBV19 and TRBJ2-7; no firm D call. Germline V CDR1 and CDR2: LNHDA, SQIVND (reference sequence). V shed 3 bases and J shed 2 bases, with 14 bases lying between them. CDR3 size: 15 residues. CDR3 bases: TGTGCCAGTAGTATCGAGGCAGGCCAAGCCTACGAGCAGTACTTC. Its translation: CASSIEAGQAYEQYF. The full variable domain, with the rest looked up from reference TRBV19 and TRBJ2-7, is DGGITQSPKYLFRKEGQNVTLSCEQNLNHDAMYWYRQDPGQGLRLIYYSQIVNDFQKGDIAEGYSVSREKKESFPLTVTSAQKNPTAFYLCASSIEAGQAYEQYFGPGTRLTVT.

This chain links TRBV24-1 with TRBJ1-1; D is possibly TRBD1 (6 bases). Germline values: CDR1 KGHDR, CDR2 SFDVKD. V lost 7 bases, J lost 10 bases, and 21 bases lay in between. The CDR3 loop spans 14 amino acids. CDR3 in DNA: TGTGCCACCAGGGGGTCGGGACATGGTGGTTCAGCTTTCTTT. It codes for CATRGSGHGGSAFF.

The chain couples TRBV19 to TRBJ1-1; D gene ambiguous. CDR3 length equals 13 residues. CDR1 and CDR2 (germline): LNHDA, SQIVND (reference sequence). The V end was cut by 3 bases, the J end by 1 base, with 6 bases between. This CDR3 reads CASSMGKNTEAFF. The CDR3, as DNA: TGTGCCAGTAGTATGGGGAAGAACACTGAAGCTTTCTTT.

The genes are TRBV10-3 and TRBJ1-1; maybe TRBD1 (6 bases). V was clipped by 6 bases and J by 5 bases, with 13 bases between them. The CDR3 contains 13 residues. The V gene's germline CDR1 is ENHRY and CDR2 SYGVKD. The chain's CDR3 is CAIRVSGVTEAFF. CDR3 nucleotides: TGTGCCATCAGGGTTTCAGGGGTTACTGAAGCTTTCTTT.

In its sample, this clonotype was seen a few times. This chain uses TRBV6-2 or TRBV6-3 with TRBJ2-7, with a possible D match to TRBD1 (6 bases). The CDR3 runs 14 residues. V gave up 6 bases and J gave up 3 bases, with 15 bases separating them. Germline assignment: CDR1 MNHEY and CDR2 SVGEGT. The CDR3 is CASRLILDSYEQYF. The CDR3 DNA sequence: TGTGCCAGCAGGTTGATATTGGACAGCTACGAGCAGTACTTC.

This clonotype was seen a handful of times. This chain joins TRBV9 and TRBJ2-1, with D perhaps matching TRBD2 (6 bases). From germline, CDR1 is SGDLS and CDR2 YYNGEE. V lost 0 bases, J lost 7 bases, and 11 bases lay in between. The CDR3 extends over 14 amino acids. CDR3 in DNA: TGTGCCAGCAGCGTAGGAAGGCGGGGTAATGAGCAGTTCTTC. It translates to CASSVGRRGNEQFF.

This clonotype has ten or more counts. V usage is TRBV6-5 and J usage is TRBJ2-7, with D perhaps matching TRBD2 (6 bases). Per germline, CDR1 MNHEY and CDR2 SVGAGI. The CDR3 consists of 15 residues. Trimming took off 2 bases at V and 4 bases at J, with 15 bases between the two ends. The CDR3 nucleotides are TGTGCCAGCAGTTACCGTCTGGCGGGGAGTTACGAGCAGTACTTC. Protein: CASSYRLAGSYEQYF.

This clonotype was picked up many times. This CDR3 is CASSRMAGGPNEQFF. DNA of the CDR3: TGCGCCAGCAGCCGGATGGCGGGAGGGCCGAATGAGCAGTTCTTC. The chain links TRBV5-1 to TRBJ2-1; TRBD2 matches at 9 bases. This CDR3 has 15 amino acids. With V trimmed by 4 bases and J by 7 bases, 9 bases remained unmatched. The germline V gene encodes CDR1 SGHRS and CDR2 YFSETQ.

A few counts support this clonotype. The chain carries TRBV9 and TRBJ2-1; no reliable D call. This CDR3 region has 13 residues. Germline lookup yields CDR1 SGDLS and CDR2 YYNGEE. V was cut by 0 bases and J by 7 bases, with 8 bases left in between. CDR3 nucleotides: TGTGCCAGCAGCGTAGGGGCTGCGAATGAGCAGTTCTTC. Translating it yields CASSVGAANEQFF.

This clonotype has more than one count but fewer than ten. A read error may account for a junction end that differs from germline. The chain uses TRBV29-1 and TRBJ2-5; 8 bases agree with TRBD1. This CDR3 is built from 15 residues. Germline V gives CDR1 SQVTM, CDR2 ANQGSEA. In nucleotides, the CDR3 is TGCAGCGTTGAGCTCTCTCGGGGGACAGGCTCCAGGAGGGACTTC. Protein sequence: CSVELSRGTGSRRDF.

This clonotype was picked up many times. The rearrangement uses TRBV7-9 and TRBJ2-3; 12 nucleotides line up with TRBD1. The CDR3 contains 15 residues. Germline loops: CDR1 SEHNR, CDR2 FQNEAQ (reference sequence). With 3 bases clipped from V and 7 bases from J, the junction kept 5 bases outside the gene matches. The CDR3 protein is CASSFSGQGANTQYF. The CDR3, as DNA: TGTGCCAGCAGCTTCTCGGGACAGGGGGCTAATACGCAGTATTTT.

The gene calls are TRBV11-1 and TRBJ2-1; TRBD2 matches at 10 bases. The ends lost 7 bases at V and 7 bases at J; junction bases unmatched: 22. The CDR3 length is 19 residues. Germline-derived CDR1 and CDR2 are SGHAT and FQDESV (reference sequence). Here the CDR3 reads CASTLPRGTSVLAGNEQFF. DNA of the CDR3: TGTGCCAGCACCCTACCTCGCGGGACTAGCGTTTTGGCAGGGAATGAGCAGTTCTTC.

This clonotype was seen at least ten times. The CDR3 spells CAMTAELLNTEAFF. CDR3 nucleotide sequence: TGTGCCATGACGGCCGAACTGCTGAACACTGAAGCTTTCTTT. The chain links TRBV10-3 to TRBJ1-1; D remains unclear. V lost 9 bases and J 0 bases, leaving 14 bases between the germline ends. The CDR3 is 14 amino acids. Germline lookup yields CDR1 ENHRY and CDR2 SYGVKD.

This clonotype was counted many times. The rearrangement links TRBV30 to TRBJ2-2; TRBD2 might be the D (5 bases). Trimming left V 3 bases short and J 8 bases short, with 16 bases between. This CDR3 spans 14 amino acids. Germline CDR1 and CDR2: GTSNPN and SVGIG (reference sequence). DNA of the CDR3: TGTGCCTGGAGCCGGGGTCCAGTCCTGGGGGAGCTGTTTTTT. Translating it yields CAWSRGPVLGELFF.

This clonotype was recorded at least ten times. CDR3 sequence: CASSVGTGGETQYF. For the CDR3, the DNA is TGTGCCAGCAGTGTTGGGACAGGAGGGGAGACCCAGTACTTC. The chain links TRBV6-1 to TRBJ2-5, with TRBD1 identical over 8 bases. V shed 4 bases and J 5 bases; nucleotides not matched to a gene: 6. This CDR3 comprises 14 residues. Germline V lookup: CDR1 MNHNS, CDR2 SASEGT.

The chain couples TRBV18 to TRBJ1-1; D is uncertain. The CDR3 has 13 residues. Germline V CDR1 and CDR2: KGHSH, LQKENI. Trimming shortened V by 5 bases and J by 0 bases, and 7 bases separated the two germline ends. The CDR3 sequence: CASSADVNTEAFF. For the CDR3, the DNA is TGTGCCAGCTCAGCCGACGTGAACACTGAAGCTTTCTTT.

This clonotype turned up a few times. The V call is TRBV7-9, the J call TRBJ2-7; TRBD2 matches 16 bases. This CDR3 comprises 17 residues. Trimming took 5 bases from V and 4 from J; bases not matched to a gene: 8. In germline, CDR1 is SEHNR, CDR2 FQNEAQ (reference sequence). This CDR3 reads CASSVGTSGRDSYEQYF. CDR3 DNA sequence: TGTGCCAGCAGCGTGGGGACTAGCGGGAGGGACTCGTACGAGCAGTACTTC.

This clonotype was recorded many times. The rearrangement uses TRBV27 and TRBJ2-1, with 7 positions matching TRBD2. The CDR3 is 16 residues long. Per germline, CDR1 MNHEY and CDR2 SMNVEV (reference sequence). The J segment lost 3 bases and the V segment lost 3 bases, leaving 8 bases of the junction unmatched. The CDR3 DNA is TGTGCCAGCAGTTTCGTTGCGGGAGTGATCTACAATGAGCAGTTCTTC. Protein: CASSFVAGVIYNEQFF.

This chain connects TRBV7-9 to TRBJ2-7, with D perhaps TRBD2 (5 bases). The CDR3 contains 13 residues. The V end was cut by 2 bases, the J end by 6 bases, with 11 bases between. Per the germline V gene, CDR1 is SEHNR and CDR2 is FQNEAQ (reference sequence). CDR3 in amino acids: CASSLSSRAEQYF. The CDR3 DNA is TGTGCCAGCAGCTTATCTAGCCGGGCCGAGCAGTACTTC.